This entry features one TCR beta chain sequence. What it binds is unknown. TCRdb independently ran MiXCR on the 5' RACE reads; one entry per CDR3 protein. The repertoire holds about 260,000 distinct CDR3 sequences, with roughly 15% as singletons. These data come from a study of T-cell memory formation after mild COVID-19. General study findings and limits: The SARS-CoV-2 specificity of second-wave clones reaching peak at day 37 remained unverified. The pre-infection memory compartment contained some responding clones, suggesting cross-reactive memory joined. Those CD4+ clones that contracted were mainly in CM and EM (CD8+ ones in EMRA).

The CDR3 sequence is 17 residues long. The V and J ends lost 4 bases and 5 bases respectively, with 23 bases between them. Germline assignment: CDR1 SGHDT and CDR2 YYEEEE. The chain employs TRBV5-6 and TRBJ2-3, with a possible D match to TRBD2 (6 bases). This clonotype originated in a man between 18 and 35 years old who had mild COVID-19 (a few samples of this study predate the infection). Cell type and time point are not known. Sequenced: PBMCs or a T cell subset sorted from them (not recorded which). The CDR3 loop is CASSRDVIRDFRDTQYF. In DNA, the CDR3 is TGTGCCAGCAGCCGGGACGTGATTCGGGACTTTAGAGATACGCAGTATTTT.